One and the same sample provided the 12 T cell receptor beta chains below, sequenced in a study of T cells in Graves' hyperthyroidism and ophthalmopathy. Amplification yielded TCR beta CDR3 regions, with RNA transcripts as the source. TCR CDR3 regions were first amplified by RT-PCR with HTBI primers. Using its own MiXCR run on the multiplex PCR reads, TCRdb lists one record per CDR3 protein. Of about 640,000 distinct CDR3 sequences listed, roughly 14% were seen once; the top ten hold approximately 12%. The sequenced sample consisted of blood. Receptors were obtained from a woman in her 50s with Graves' ophthalmopathy.

This clonotype was seen ten or more times. CDR3 in DNA: TGTGCCAGCACCAAGACAGGGTACGAGCAGTACTTC. This translates into CASTKTGYEQYF. The chain couples TRBV12-3 or TRBV12-4 to TRBJ2-7, with TRBD1 matching over 7 bases. The CDR3 runs to 12 residues. Losses at the gene ends were 7 bases for V and 4 bases for J; bases not matched to a gene: 4.

This clonotype has a count of ten or more. This CDR3 is CAWIVRDNEQFF. Written as DNA, the CDR3 is TGTGCCTGGATCGTCCGGGACAATGAGCAGTTCTTC. This rearrangement joins TRBV30 to TRBJ2-1; D is ambiguous. The CDR3 totals 12 residues. Trimming removed 4 bases at V and 5 bases at J, with 9 bases between. Germline CDR1 and CDR2: GTSNPN and SVGIG (reference sequence).

At least ten counts were recorded for this clonotype. V gene TRBV18 combines with J gene TRBJ1-1; D may be TRBD1 (6 bases). CDR3 length: 15 residues. Trimming cost V 3 bases and J 2 bases, with 13 bases left between them. The V gene's germline CDR1 is KGHSH and CDR2 LQKENI. CDR3 in amino acids: CASSPLDSRNTEAFF. CDR3 in DNA: TGTGCCAGCTCACCGTTGGACAGTCGTAACACTGAAGCTTTCTTT.

This clonotype was counted many times. The chain links TRBV7-6 to TRBJ1-5; 9 bases agree with TRBD1. Losses at the gene ends were 3 bases for V and 4 bases for J; bases not matched to a gene: 1. The CDR3 sequence is 14 residues long. Germline loops: CDR1 SGHVS, CDR2 FNYEAQ. CDR3 sequence reads: CASSFGQGNQPQHF. CDR3 DNA: TGTGCCAGCAGCTTCGGACAGGGGAATCAGCCCCAGCATTTT.

This clonotype has at least ten counts. The V and J genes are TRBV6-2 or TRBV6-3 and TRBJ2-5; D might be TRBD2 (5 bases). The germline V gene has CDR1 MNHEY and CDR2 SVGEGT. The CDR3 is 14 residues long. V lost 2 bases and J 5 bases, leaving 12 bases between the germline ends. The CDR3 DNA sequence: TGTGCCAGCAGTTACCGCGAGGGTTCGGAGACCCAGTACTTC. Amino acid sequence: CASSYREGSETQYF.

Concerning this clonotype itself: A read error may be the cause here, since a much bigger clone is one base away. Since no conserved phenylalanine or tryptophan closes the CDR3, a read error is the likely cause. This CDR3 reads CASSPTSGRRNEQFL. Written as DNA, the CDR3 is TGTGCCAGCAGTCCAACTAGCGGGAGGCGGAATGAGCAGTTCCTC. V gene TRBV27 combines with J gene TRBJ2-1; TRBD2 matches 12 bases. With V trimmed by 5 bases and J by 7 bases, 6 bases remained unmatched. Germline V CDR1 and CDR2: MNHEY, SMNVEV (reference sequence). The CDR3 contains 15 residues.

At least ten counts were recorded for this clonotype. The chain employs TRBV6-2 or TRBV6-3 and TRBJ2-5; D is ambiguous. The CDR3 sequence is 13 residues long. The ends were cut back, 4 bases at V and 4 bases at J, with 10 bases in the middle. Per germline, CDR1 MNHEY and CDR2 SVGEGT. The CDR3 reads CASSLGPPETQYF. The DNA of the CDR3 is TGTGCCAGCAGTTTAGGGCCCCCAGAGACCCAGTACTTC.

At least ten counts were recorded for this clonotype. This sequence joins TRBV7-2 and TRBJ2-7, with TRBD1 matching 7 bases. Per germline, CDR1 SGHTA and CDR2 FQGNSA. The J segment lost 9 bases and the V segment lost 8 bases, leaving 13 bases of the junction unmatched. The CDR3 is 13 amino acids. The chain's CDR3 is CASRPGTASGQYF. DNA of the CDR3: TGTGCCAGCCGTCCCGGGACAGCTTCCGGGCAGTACTTC.

This clonotype came up many times. The V call is TRBV12-3 or TRBV12-4, the J call TRBJ2-1; unclear D gene. This CDR3 has 16 residues. Trimming removed 4 bases from V and 0 bases from J, with 13 bases in between. CDR3 bases: TGTGCCAGCAGTTCCAGGACGGATAGCTCCTACAATGAGCAGTTCTTC. As protein: CASSSRTDSSYNEQFF.

V and J are TRBV7-9 and TRBJ2-2; D is possibly TRBD1 or TRBD2 (5 bases each). The V and J ends lost 5 bases and 6 bases respectively, with 13 bases between them. From germline, CDR1 is SEHNR and CDR2 FQNEAQ (reference sequence). The CDR3 is 14 residues long. The DNA for the CDR3 is TGTGCCAGCAGCATCGTCGAGGGACCCGGGGAGCTGTTTTTT. Amino acid sequence: CASSIVEGPGELFF.

This clonotype was picked up many times. This chain uses TRBV7-8 with TRBJ2-1; 12 nucleotides line up with TRBD2. The trim removed 1 base at V and 6 bases at J, leaving 10 bases unmatched. CDR3 length: 18 amino acids. Germline values: CDR1 SGHVS, CDR2 FQNEAQ. CDR3 coding DNA: TGTGCCAGCAGCTTAGTGGGAGGACTAGCGGGATCTGGCAATGAGCAGTTCTTC. This gives the protein CASSLVGGLAGSGNEQFF.

This clonotype was seen many times. The chain has TRBV7-3 and TRBJ2-3; either TRBD1 or TRBD2 may fit D (5 bases each). Trimming stripped 4 bases from V and 2 bases from J, with 10 bases between. This CDR3 spans 14 amino acids. Germline CDR1 SGHTA, CDR2 FQGTGA. CDR3 DNA: TGTGCCAGCAGCTCTCGGGACCACACAGATACGCAGTATTTT. This gives the protein CASSSRDHTDTQYF.